Sequencing of this T cell receptor (beta chain) was carried out in a study of blood T cell repertoires in COVID-19. Study-wide background: Samples taken during acute and convalescent COVID-19 were collected in the United States, Italy and Spain. Sources were T cells, B-cell-depleted T cells, or PBMCs; the material itself was cDNA or gDNA.

Authors' data handling: Scientists estimated how many nucleated cells there were by amplifying reference gene primers. Clones were read by immunoSEQ multiplex PCR, and TCRdb kept only the in-frame ones, dropping some. V and J calls and clone size are those listed in that table; D and trimming were worked out from the DNA. The table lists about 180,000 clones, approximately 85% of them singletons, with 7.5% to 10% in the top ten. This CDR3 is 13 amino acids long. Germline CDR1 reads LNHDA; CDR2 reads SQIVND (reference sequence). Trimming removed 5 bases from V and 4 bases from J, with 11 bases in between.

This chain connects TRBV19 to TRBJ1-2, with a weak D call TRBD1 (6 bases). Input material: peripheral blood. This TCR came from a woman over 75 with acute or convalescent COVID-19. This chain's CDR3 is CASSQGSGYGYTF. The CDR3 DNA follows: TGTGCCAGTAGTCAGGGGAGTGGCTATGGCTACACCTTC.